This paragraph covers one T cell receptor (beta chain) sequence. This specimen belongs to a study of shared clonotypes between healthy human individuals. Authors' methods: From ImmunoSEQ came sequences covering only the junction and carrying no quality scores, so filtering differed. Sequencing was performed with immunoSEQ multiplex PCR; in TCRdb, only in-frame clones are kept and a portion is missing. Clone size and V and J calls were adopted from that table, with D and trimming inferred from the DNA. The repertoire has roughly 500,000 clones, over 70% of them found once; the top ten carry approximately 11%. Donors were healthy HIV-negative adults without recently reported acute infections or vaccinations. Every donor, a Caucasian adult, lived in Nashville, Tennessee. The CDR3 is 14 amino acids. Germline CDR1 and CDR2: SGHTA and FQGTGA. The V end was cut by 5 bases, the J end by 5 bases, with 15 bases between.

The sequence derives from a middle-aged woman in good health. Some clones in this sample may be carry-over from other donors' samples. This chain joins TRBV7-3 and TRBJ1-1; possible D gene TRBD1, 5 bases. The source material was PBMCs. CDR3 bases: TGTGCCAGCAGCCTCCCTGGCCGGGGGACTGAAGCTTTCTTT. It encodes CASSLPGRGTEAFF.